The 8 T cell receptor beta chains given below trace back to one sample, sequenced in a study of T cells in Graves' hyperthyroidism and ophthalmopathy. The CDR3 regions of TCR beta were amplified from RNA transcripts. The study used the HTBI primer set for a first-round RT-PCR of the TCR CDR3. TCRdb recomputed calls from the multiplex PCR reads with MiXCR, one row per CDR3 protein. The data hold under 350,000 distinct CDR3 sequences, with over 15% observed a single time. The sample was blood. The source is a woman aged 60-75 years with Graves' ophthalmopathy.

The chain joins TRBV9 to TRBJ2-1, with 10 bases matching TRBD1. Germline assignment: CDR1 SGDLS and CDR2 YYNGEE. V was pared by 3 bases and J by 8 bases, with 11 bases of the junction left unmatched. This CDR3 spans 16 amino acids. Here the CDR3 reads CASSANPGTGEDEQFF. The CDR3, as DNA: TGTGCCAGCAGCGCAAATCCCGGGACAGGGGAGGATGAGCAGTTCTTC.

A few counts support this clonotype. The chain joins TRBV29-1 to TRBJ2-3; D remains ambiguous. Trimming cost V 6 bases and J 3 bases, with 7 bases left between them. The CDR3 totals 11 residues. Looked up from germline, CDR1 is SQVTM and CDR2 is ANQGSEA. CDR3 DNA: TGCAGCGTCGGATTTACAGATACGCAGTATTTT. Its translation is CSVGFTDTQYF.

This chain uses TRBV19 with TRBJ2-7; D call uncertain. The germline V gene encodes CDR1 LNHDA and CDR2 SQIVND (reference sequence). V lost 2 bases and J lost 5, with 10 bases in between. The CDR3 totals 13 residues. The chain's CDR3 is CASSINLVDEQYF. Here the CDR3 DNA reads TGTGCCAGTAGTATAAACCTAGTCGACGAGCAGTACTTC.

On this clonotype itself: Given a much more abundant clone one base away, this may be a read error. Written as DNA, the CDR3 is TGCGCCAGCGGCTTGGCCAGCACGAACACTGAAGCTTTCTTT. Protein product: CASGLASTNTEAFF. The rearrangement joins TRBV5-1 to TRBJ1-1; D remains unclear. This CDR3 has 14 amino acids. Germline loops: CDR1 SGHRS, CDR2 YFSETQ.

In its sample, this clonotype was seen many times. The chain couples TRBV3-1 to TRBJ1-2; D gene uncertain. CDR1 and CDR2 from the germline V gene are LGHDT and YNNKEL (reference sequence). The CDR3 consists of 14 residues. Trimming pared 7 bases from V and 3 bases from J, leaving 15 bases between. The DNA of the CDR3 is TGTGCCAGCAACCACGAGGGATTAGACTATGGCTACACCTTC. Translated: CASNHEGLDYGYTF.

This clonotype was seen a handful of times. The rearrangement links TRBV28 to TRBJ1-5, with 7 bases matching TRBD1. The junction had 17 bases not matched to a gene; V was cut back by 5 bases and J by 7 bases. Germline CDR1 MDHEN, CDR2 SYDVKM. The CDR3 sequence is 17 residues long. CDR3 region: CASSPTPLRQGWQPQHF. The CDR3 DNA follows: TGTGCCAGCAGTCCTACCCCTCTCCGACAGGGCTGGCAGCCCCAGCATTTT.

This clonotype has at least ten counts. The rearrangement links TRBV2 to TRBJ1-4, with D tentatively TRBD1 (5 bases). Trimming cost V 9 bases and J 8 bases, with 16 bases left between them. Germline CDR1 SNHLY, CDR2 FYNNEI. The CDR3 is 13 residues long. This chain's CDR3 is CASHRGSGEKLFF. The CDR3 region has the DNA TGTGCCAGTCACAGAGGCTCAGGGGAAAAACTGTTTTTT.

The sample holds many counts of this clonotype. The chain employs TRBV20-1 and TRBJ2-1, with no clear D. There are 13 residues in the CDR3. V lost 5 bases and J 3 bases, leaving 11 bases between the germline ends. Germline CDR1 and CDR2: DFQATT and SNEGSKA (reference sequence). The CDR3 nucleotides read TGCAGTGCTTTAATATCCGTCTACAATGAGCAGTTCTTC. As protein: CSALISVYNEQFF.